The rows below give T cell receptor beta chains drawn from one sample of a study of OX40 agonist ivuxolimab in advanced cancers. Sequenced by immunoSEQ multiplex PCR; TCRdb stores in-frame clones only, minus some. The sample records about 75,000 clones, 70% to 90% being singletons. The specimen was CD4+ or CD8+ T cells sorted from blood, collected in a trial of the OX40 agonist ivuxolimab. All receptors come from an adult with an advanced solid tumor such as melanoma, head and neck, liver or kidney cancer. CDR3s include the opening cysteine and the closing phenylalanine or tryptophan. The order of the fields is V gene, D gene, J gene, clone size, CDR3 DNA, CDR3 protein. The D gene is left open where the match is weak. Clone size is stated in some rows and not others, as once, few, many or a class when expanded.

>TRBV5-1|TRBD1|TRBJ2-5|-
TGCGCCAGCAGCCAGGGGGGGACAGGGGGCGAGACCCAGTACTTC
CASSQGGTGGETQYF
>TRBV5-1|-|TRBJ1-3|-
TGCGCCAGCAGCTTGGTCGGACGGACCTCTGGAAACACCATATATTTT
CASSLVGRTSGNTIYF
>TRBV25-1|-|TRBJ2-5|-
TGTGCCAGCAGTAATCGAAATAGGGGGAACCGAGGAGAGACCCAGTACTTC
CASSNRNRGNRGETQYF
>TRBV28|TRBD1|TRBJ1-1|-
TGTGCCAGCATATTAGACAGGGGGCGGAGTGAAGCTTTCTTT
CASILDRGRSEAFF
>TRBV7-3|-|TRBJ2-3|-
TGTGCCAGCAGCTTAAGCAGGGCCCCGACAGATACGCAGTATTTT
CASSLSRAPTDTQYF
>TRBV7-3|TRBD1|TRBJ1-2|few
TGTGCCAGCAGCTCTGGGACAGCGCCTGCCTATGGCTACACCTTC
CASSSGTAPAYGYTF
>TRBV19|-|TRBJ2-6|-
TGTGCCAGTAGTGGTAGGGTTGGGGCCAACGTCCTGACTTTC
CASSGRVGANVLTF
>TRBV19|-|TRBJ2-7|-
TGTGCCAGTAGAAGGACTGGTACCTACGAGCAGTACTTC
CASRRTGTYEQYF
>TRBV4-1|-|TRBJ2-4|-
TGCGCCAGCAGCCAAGATGAGGTGGGGGGATCTGATGCAGCCAAAAACATTCAGTACTTC
CASSQDEVGGSDAAKNIQYF
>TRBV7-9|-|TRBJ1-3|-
TGTGCCAGCAGCTTAGTCAACTCTGGAAACACCATATATTTT
CASSLVNSGNTIYF
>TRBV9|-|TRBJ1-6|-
TGTGCCAGCAGCTCAGGGGATTCACCCCTCCACTTT
CASSSGDSPLHF
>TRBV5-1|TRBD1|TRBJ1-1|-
TGCGCCAGCAGCCCTGGACAGGGGGGGAACACTGAAGCTTTCTTT
CASSPGQGGNTEAFF
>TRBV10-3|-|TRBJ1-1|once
TGTGCCATCAGTGCCTCGGCAAGGGAAGCTTTCTTT
CAISASAREAFF
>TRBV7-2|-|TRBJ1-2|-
TGTGCCAGCAGCTCACATTTCGACTATGGCTACACCTTC
CASSSHFDYGYTF
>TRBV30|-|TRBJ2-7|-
TGTGCCTGGAGTGTACCTCGGGATGGGGAGCAGTACTTC
CAWSVPRDGEQYF
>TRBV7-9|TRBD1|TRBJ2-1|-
TGTGCCAGCAGCCGGACAGGGGGGAATGAGCAGTTCTTC
CASSRTGGNEQFF
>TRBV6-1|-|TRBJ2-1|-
TGTGCCAGCAATCGACTACAAACTAATGAGCAGTTCTTC
CASNRLQTNEQFF
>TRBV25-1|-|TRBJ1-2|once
TGTGCCAGCAGTGTCCCCGGGCCGCGGAGGGGTGGCTACACCTTC
CASSVPGPRRGGYTF
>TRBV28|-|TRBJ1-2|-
TGTGCCAGCAGCTCACGGCGGGGCTATGGCTACACCTTC
CASSSRRGYGYTF
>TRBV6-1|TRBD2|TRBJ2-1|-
TGTGCCAGCATGCTTAGACTAGCGGGAGCTGAGCAGTTCTTC
CASMLRLAGAEQFF
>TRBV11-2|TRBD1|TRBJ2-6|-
TGTGCCAGCAGCTCCTCATGGACAGGGTTGTTCGGGGCCAACGTCCTGACTTTC
CASSSSWTGLFGANVLTF
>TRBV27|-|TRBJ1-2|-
TGTGCCAGCAGTTTCAGGGGAGGAGACGGCTACACCTTC
CASSFRGGDGYTF
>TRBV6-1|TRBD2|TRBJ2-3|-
TGTGCCAGCAACCGGGGGCTAGCGGGAGGAGATACGCAGTATTTT
CASNRGLAGGDTQYF
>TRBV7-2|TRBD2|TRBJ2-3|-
TGTGCCAGCAGCCTAAGCGGGGGGATCACAGATACGCAGTATTTT
CASSLSGGITDTQYF
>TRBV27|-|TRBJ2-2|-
TGTGCCACCAGTTGGGCGCCTCCCGGGGAGCTGTTTTTT
CATSWAPPGELFF
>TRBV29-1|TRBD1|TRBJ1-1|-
TGCAGCGCTCAAAGTAACCGGGACAGGGGACCCAACACTGAAGCTTTCTTT
CSAQSNRDRGPNTEAFF
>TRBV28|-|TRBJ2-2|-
TGTGCCAGCAGTCGACTGGGGGGCTATACCGGGGAGCTGTTTTTT
CASSRLGGYTGELFF
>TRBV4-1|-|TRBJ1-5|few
TGCGCCAGCTGTATACCTCAGCCCCAGCATTTT
CASCIPQPQHF
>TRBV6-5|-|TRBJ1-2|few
TGTGCCAGCAGTTTAAGAGCTAACTATGGCTACACCTTC
CASSLRANYGYTF
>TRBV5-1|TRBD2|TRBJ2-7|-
TGCGCCAGCAGCTTGATCGGGGGGGCCGGTTACGAGCAGTACTTC
CASSLIGGAGYEQYF
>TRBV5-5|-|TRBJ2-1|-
TGTGCCAGCAGCCTACCCGGTCGTGTCTCGGTCCACAATGAGCAGTTCTTC
CASSLPGRVSVHNEQFF
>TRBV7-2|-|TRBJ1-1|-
TGTGCCAGCAGCTTATTGTTTCAAACTGAAGCTTTCTTT
CASSLLFQTEAFF
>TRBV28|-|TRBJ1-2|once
TGTGCCAGCAGTACCTCCTCGCGGGGAGACTATGGCTACACCTTC
CASSTSSRGDYGYTF
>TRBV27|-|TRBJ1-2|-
TGTGCCAGCAGTCCTAGGGTGACCCTGAACTATGGCTACACCTTC
CASSPRVTLNYGYTF
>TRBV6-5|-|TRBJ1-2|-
TGTGCCAGCAGTTACTCACCCCCAGGGGTCTATGGCTACACCTTC
CASSYSPPGVYGYTF